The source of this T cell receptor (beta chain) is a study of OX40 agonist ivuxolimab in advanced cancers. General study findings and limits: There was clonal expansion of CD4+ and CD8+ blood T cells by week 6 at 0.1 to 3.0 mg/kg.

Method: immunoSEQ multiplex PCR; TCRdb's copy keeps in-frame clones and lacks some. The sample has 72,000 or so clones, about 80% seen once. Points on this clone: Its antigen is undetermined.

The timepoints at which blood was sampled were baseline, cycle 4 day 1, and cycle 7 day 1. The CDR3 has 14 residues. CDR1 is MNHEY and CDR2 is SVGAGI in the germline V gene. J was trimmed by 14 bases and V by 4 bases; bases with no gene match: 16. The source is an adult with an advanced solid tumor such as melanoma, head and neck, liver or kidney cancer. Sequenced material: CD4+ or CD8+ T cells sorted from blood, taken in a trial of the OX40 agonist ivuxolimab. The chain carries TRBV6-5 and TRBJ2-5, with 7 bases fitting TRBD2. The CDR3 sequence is CASSSSGRTSPIYF. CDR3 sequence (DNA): TGTGCCAGCAGTTCCTCCGGGAGGACATCGCCCATCTACTTC.